This TCR beta chain originates from a study of OX40 agonist ivuxolimab in advanced cancers. Study-level information: Patients received the agonistic anti-OX40 (CD134) antibody ivuxolimab. Allowance was made for prior anti-PD-1, anti-PD-L1 or anti-CTLA-4 therapy, and 40% to 45% had some. Points from the study as a whole: CD8+ T cells averaged more expanded clones than CD4+.

Autoimmune disease history or systemic immunosuppression barred patients. This clone was seen more than once but under ten times. Its antigen remains unknown. Assay used: immunoSEQ multiplex PCR; TCRdb lists only in-frame clones, some missing. This repertoire shows some 40,000 clones, 60% to 85% found once; its top ten account for about an eighth. This CDR3 region has 17 residues. Germline V gene data show CDR1 as WNHNN and CDR2 as SYGVQD (reference sequence). Losses at the gene ends were 3 bases for V and 10 bases for J; bases not matched to a gene: 14. This specimen consisted of CD4+ or CD8+ T cells sorted from blood, obtained in a trial of the OX40 agonist ivuxolimab. The TCR was taken from an adult with an advanced solid tumor such as melanoma, head and neck, liver or kidney cancer. The chain employs TRBV10-1 and TRBJ2-1; 11 bases match TRBD2. CDR3 DNA: TGCGCCAGCAGTGATCGCTCGAGACTAGCGGGAAGGAACGAGCAGTTCTTC. Translating gives CASSDRSRLAGRNEQFF.